This is a list of T cell receptor beta chains from one sample in a study of radiotherapy plus CTLA-4 blockade in lung cancer. Profiled with immunoSEQ multiplex PCR; TCRdb holds only in-frame clones, not every one. Seen here are roughly 14,000 clones, about 89% observed once, and the top ten hold approximately 14%. This sample comprised peripheral blood, obtained from a patient treated with radiotherapy plus ipilimumab. These receptors were collected from a human donor with non-small cell lung cancer that progressed on radiotherapy plus ipilimumab. Some clones in this sample may be carry-over from other donors' samples. CDR3s include the opening cysteine and the closing phenylalanine or tryptophan. The D gene is left open where the match is weak. Only some rows state a clone size, as once, few, many or a class for expanded clones.

CDR3 DNA | CDR3 protein | V gene | D gene | J gene | clone size
TGTGCCAGCAGCCCTAGACAGGGCGTCTCCTACGAGCAGTACTTC | CASSPRQGVSYEQYF | TRBV7-2 | TRBD1 | TRBJ2-7 | -
TGTGCCAGTAGTGATCCGGGACAGGCAGTGCGCGATGGCTACACCTTC | CASSDPGQAVRDGYTF | TRBV19 | TRBD1 | TRBJ1-2 | once
TGTGCCAGTAGTATTCTCGGGGGCAATGAGCAGTTCTTC | CASSILGGNEQFF | TRBV19 | - | TRBJ2-1 | once
TGTGCCAGCAGCTTTCGACTAGCGGGAGGGGAAACCGGGGAGCTGTTTTTT | CASSFRLAGGETGELFF | TRBV7-8 | TRBD2 | TRBJ2-2 | -
TGCAGCGCCACGCCGGGACAGGGTTACAACGAGCAGTACTTC | CSATPGQGYNEQYF | TRBV29-1 | TRBD1 | TRBJ2-7 | -
TGTGCCAGCAGTGAACGATTTTTTGGCAGATATTACGAGCAGTACTTC | CASSERFFGRYYEQYF | TRBV2 | - | TRBJ2-7 | -
TGTGCCAGCAGCTTGGACACCCCCTCCACAGATACGCAGTATTTT | CASSLDTPSTDTQYF | TRBV5-5 | - | TRBJ2-3 | -
TGCAGCAATAGTCGACAGAGCACAGATACGCAGTATTTT | CSNSRQSTDTQYF | TRBV29-1 | - | TRBJ2-3 | -
TGTGCCAGCAGCTTTAGTCCCTATGGCTACACCTTC | CASSFSPYGYTF | TRBV7-9 | - | TRBJ1-2 | -
TGTGCCAGCAGTGAGCCATACGACAGGATTACCGGGGAGCTGTTTTTT | CASSEPYDRITGELFF | TRBV25-1 | - | TRBJ2-2 | -
TGTGCCAGCAGCTTAAGAACAGCCAAAGATACGCAGTATTTT | CASSLRTAKDTQYF | TRBV11-1 | - | TRBJ2-3 | -
TGTGCCAGCAAGGACACTTTGAACACTGAAGCTTTCTTT | CASKDTLNTEAFF | TRBV6-1 | - | TRBJ1-1 | -